This is a list of T cell receptor beta chains from one sample in a study of CD8 T cells in ankylosing spondylitis. A single record per CDR3 protein comes from TCRdb applying MiXCR to the 5' RACE reads. This table has roughly 440,000 distinct CDR3 sequences, 17% appearing once. Sequences were obtained from blood, either unsorted or a sorted T cell fraction (not recorded which). The receptors were sampled from a male donor with ankylosing spondylitis. Each CDR3 is given with its conserved first and last residue. The D gene is left open where the match is weak. The size of a clone is reported for some rows only, either as once, few or many, or as a class for expanded clones.

clone_size	d_call	v_call	j_call	cdr3_nt	cdr3_aa
.	.	TRBV11-2	TRBJ2-6	TGTGCCAGCAGCTTAGGGGTCACGTCTTACTCTGGGGCCAACGTCCTGACTTTC	CASSLGVTSYSGANVLTF
.	TRBD1	TRBV28	TRBJ1-6	TGTGCCAGCAGACCTACAGGGGCAAATTCACCCCTCCACTTT	CASRPTGANSPLHF
few	TRBD2	TRBV14	TRBJ2-1	TGTGCCAGCAGCCAAGCCCGGACTAGCGGTTCCTACAATGAGCAGTTCTTC	CASSQARTSGSYNEQFF
few	.	TRBV27	TRBJ1-2	TGTGCCAGCAGTTTCACAGGGAAAGTGAACTATGGCTACACCTTC	CASSFTGKVNYGYTF
once	.	TRBV19	TRBJ1-1	TGTGCCAGTAGTATGGCGGACGGTGGAAACACTGAAGCTTTCTTT	CASSMADGGNTEAFF
many	TRBD2	TRBV2	TRBJ2-1	TGTGCCAGCAGTGAAGAAGCGGGGGGGCCCCACAATGAGCAGTTCTTC	CASSEEAGGPHNEQFF
few	TRBD2	TRBV28	TRBJ2-1	TGTGCCAGCAGTCCAATGGCGGGAGGCAATGAGCAGTTCTTC	CASSPMAGGNEQFF
few	.	TRBV4-2	TRBJ2-7	TGTGCCAGCAGCCAAGATCGGTTGTCGGAGATCTACGAGCAGTACTTC	CASSQDRLSEIYEQYF
few	TRBD2	TRBV20-1	TRBJ2-1	TGCAGTGCTAGCCCCCCTAGCGGGGTCTCCTACAATGAGCAGTTCTTC	CSASPPSGVSYNEQFF
few	TRBD1	TRBV9	TRBJ2-7	TGTGCCAGCAGCGTAGGGACAGGGGGCGTCTACGAGCAGTACTTC	CASSVGTGGVYEQYF